This is a list of T cell receptor beta chains from one sample in a study of T cells in Graves' hyperthyroidism and ophthalmopathy. TCRdb fed the multiplex PCR reads into MiXCR, producing one record per CDR3 protein. Of fewer than 350,000 distinct CDR3 sequences in the sample, roughly 13% are singletons; the top ten hold roughly 7.9%. What was sequenced was blood. The receptor source for this set is a woman in her thirties or forties with Graves' hyperthyroidism. CDR3s include the opening cysteine and the closing phenylalanine or tryptophan. The D gene is left open where the match is weak. A row's size may be missing; if present it is once, few, many or a size class.

>many|TRBV6-2/TRBV6-3|-|TRBJ1-2
CASSEVGVYGYTF
TGTGCCAGCTCGGAAGTGGGGGTTTATGGCTACACCTTC
>many|TRBV20-1|TRBD2|TRBJ2-3
CSASTLAGGRTQYF
TGCAGTGCTAGTACTCTAGCGGGAGGGCGGACGCAGTATTTT
>many|TRBV6-1|-|TRBJ2-2
CASSEARFWGRNTGELFF
TGTGCCAGCAGTGAAGCGCGATTTTGGGGGCGGAACACCGGGGAGCTGTTTTTT
>many|TRBV7-9|-|TRBJ1-1
CASSSPDGEWAEAFF
TGTGCCAGCAGCTCCCCTGACGGGGAGTGGGCTGAAGCTTTCTTT
>few|TRBV7-6|-|TRBJ1-1
CASSLAGKGNTEAFF
TGTGCCAGCAGCTTAGCAGGAAAGGGGAACACTGAAGCTTTCTTT
>many|TRBV12-3/TRBV12-4|-|TRBJ1-3
CASSHAGVGGNTIYF
TGTGCCAGCAGCCACGCCGGGGTAGGTGGAAACACCATATATTTT
>many|TRBV28|TRBD2|TRBJ2-7
CASSTTSGSSYEQYF
TGTGCCAGCAGCACTACTAGCGGAAGCTCCTACGAGCAGTACTTC
>many|TRBV12-3/TRBV12-4|-|TRBJ1-1
CASSFSRFDTEAFF
TGTGCCAGCAGTTTCAGCAGGTTTGACACTGAAGCTTTCTTT
>many|TRBV12-3/TRBV12-4|TRBD2|TRBJ2-3
CASSLGTSGGTDTQYF
TGTGCCAGCTCATTAGGGACTAGCGGTGGCACAGATACGCAGTATTTT
>many|TRBV20-1|-|TRBJ2-1
CSARIGLPSSYNEQFF
TGCAGTGCTAGAATCGGGCTGCCCAGCTCCTACAATGAGCAGTTCTTC
>-|TRBV7-9|-|TRBJ2-7
CASSAERRYEQYF
TGTGCCAGCAGCGCCGAACGGAGATACGAGCAGTACTTC
>many|TRBV7-8|-|TRBJ2-3
CASSLAGGGADTQYF
TGTGCCAGCAGCTTAGCGGGAGGAGGGGCAGATACGCAGTATTTT
>-|TRBV20-1|TRBD1|TRBJ1-5
CSAREEGQGNQPQHF
TGCAGTGCTAGAGAGGAAGGACAGGGCAATCAGCCCCAGCATTTT
>many|TRBV2|-|TRBJ1-4
CASSRVDSSNEKLFF
TGTGCCAGCAGTAGAGTGGACAGCTCTAATGAAAAACTGTTTTTT
>many|TRBV20-1|-|TRBJ2-3
CSADPQLGATFADTQYF
TGCAGTGCGGATCCCCAACTGGGGGCTACGTTCGCAGATACGCAGTATTTT
>many|TRBV3-1|-|TRBJ2-3
CASSQGGLDTQYF
TGTGCCAGCAGCCAGGGGGGCTTGGATACGCAGTATTTT
>many|TRBV11-2|TRBD1|TRBJ2-7
CASSFRDRAFDEQYF
TGTGCCAGCAGCTTTCGAGACAGGGCCTTCGACGAGCAGTACTTC
>many|TRBV5-1|-|TRBJ2-1
CASSPIISTLGNEQFF
TGCGCCAGCAGTCCCATCATTAGCACTTTGGGGAATGAGCAGTTCTTC
>-|TRBV4-1|-|TRBJ1-6
CASSRWGEDLHF
TGCGCCAGCAGTCGCTGGGGGGAGGACCTCCACTTT
>-|TRBV7-3|-|TRBJ2-5
CASSLNPGTQETQYF
TGTGCCAGCAGCTTAAATCCGGGGACCCAAGAGACCCAGTACTTC
>many|TRBV3-1|-|TRBJ2-5
CASSQERGSPTETQYF
TGTGCCAGCAGCCAAGAGAGGGGAAGCCCCACTGAGACCCAGTACTTC
>many|TRBV2|TRBD1|TRBJ2-7
CASNRDRGAYEQYF
TGTGCCAGCAATCGAGACAGGGGAGCCTACGAGCAGTACTTC
>many|TRBV6-1|TRBD2|TRBJ2-1
CASSGPGLAGGSNEQFF
TGTGCCAGCAGTGGGCCGGGACTAGCGGGAGGTTCTAATGAGCAGTTCTTC
>many|TRBV11-2|-|TRBJ2-5
CASSSTWVAETQYF
TGTGCCAGCAGCTCTACCTGGGTAGCGGAGACCCAGTACTTC
>many|TRBV6-2/TRBV6-3|TRBD2|TRBJ2-3
CASSYAGLTGDTQYF
TGTGCCAGCAGTTACGCGGGACTAACGGGAGATACGCAGTATTTT
>-|TRBV19|TRBD1|TRBJ1-4
CASSQPGQGDEKLFF
TGTGCCAGTAGTCAACCGGGACAGGGGGATGAAAAACTGTTTTTT
>few|TRBV10-3|-|TRBJ2-2
CAISLGRPGELFF
TGTGCCATCAGCCTAGGTAGGCCCGGGGAGCTGTTTTTT
>many|TRBV7-2|TRBD2|TRBJ2-7
CASRPSGIGYEQYF
TGTGCCAGCAGACCTAGCGGGATTGGGTACGAGCAGTACTTC
>many|TRBV5-1|-|TRBJ1-1
CASSLRGRDEAFF
TGCGCCAGCAGCTTGCGGGGCAGGGATGAAGCTTTCTTT
>many|TRBV3-1|-|TRBJ1-1
CASSNAGLNTEAFF
TGTGCCAGCAGCAACGCGGGGCTGAACACTGAAGCTTTCTTT
>-|TRBV19|-|TRBJ2-4
CASKTIAKNIQYF
TGTGCCAGTAAGACAATAGCCAAAAACATTCAGTACTTC
>few|TRBV7-3|TRBD2|TRBJ2-5
CASSFSGTSGETQYF
TGTGCCAGCAGCTTTTCCGGGACTAGCGGGGAGACCCAGTACTTC
>-|TRBV20-1|TRBD2|TRBJ2-3
CSATDSGKRTDTQYF
TGCAGTGCTACTGACAGCGGGAAAAGGACAGATACGCAGTATTTT
>many|TRBV11-1|TRBD1|TRBJ1-2
CASSSTGDYGYTF
TGTGCCAGCAGCTCCACAGGGGATTATGGCTACACCTTC
>few|TRBV4-1|-|TRBJ2-2
CASSQVWLAGGELFF
TGCGCCAGCAGCCAAGTTTGGCTAGCAGGCGGGGAGCTGTTTTTT
>-|TRBV6-2/TRBV6-3|TRBD2|TRBJ2-7
CASSSRDYLYEQYF
TGTGCCAGCAGTTCCCGGGACTACCTGTACGAGCAGTACTTC
>many|TRBV28|-|TRBJ1-6
CASSLPGLLNSPLHF
TGTGCCAGCAGTTTACCGGGCCTTCTTAATTCACCCCTCCACTTT
>many|TRBV24-1|TRBD1|TRBJ2-7
CATSDSGQGIREQYF
TGTGCCACCAGTGATTCCGGACAGGGAATTCGCGAGCAGTACTTC
>many|TRBV5-1|TRBD2|TRBJ2-3
CASSWSSSGRAEDTQYF
TGCGCCAGCAGCTGGAGCTCTAGCGGGAGGGCCGAAGATACGCAGTATTTT
>many|TRBV12-3/TRBV12-4|-|TRBJ2-3
CASCRGGTDTQYF
TGTGCCAGCTGTAGGGGGGGCACAGATACGCAGTATTTT
>many|TRBV7-2|TRBD1|TRBJ1-5
CASSESTGGHQPQHF
TGTGCCAGCAGCGAAAGTACAGGGGGACATCAGCCCCAGCATTTT
>many|TRBV19|-|TRBJ2-1
CASSELGGSSYNEQFF
TGTGCCAGTAGTGAATTAGGGGGGAGCTCCTACAATGAGCAGTTCTTC
>many|TRBV2|TRBD2|TRBJ2-1
CASSEPHLAGGNEQFF
TGTGCCAGCAGTGAACCTCACCTAGCGGGAGGCAATGAGCAGTTCTTC
>-|TRBV4-2|-|TRBJ1-2
CASSQLDLPNYGYTF
TGTGCCAGCAGCCAACTGGATCTACCTAACTATGGCTACACCTTC
>many|TRBV7-8|-|TRBJ2-7
CASSSTGRNPYEQYF
TGTGCCAGCAGCTCGACTGGGCGGAATCCCTACGAGCAGTACTTC
>many|TRBV7-8|TRBD2|TRBJ2-7
CASSLSGRNNEQYF
TGTGCCAGCAGCCTGAGCGGGAGGAACAACGAGCAGTACTTC
>many|TRBV24-1|-|TRBJ2-1
CATSDLGGTSYNEQFF
TGTGCCACCAGTGATTTGGGCGGGACCTCCTACAATGAGCAGTTCTTC
>once|TRBV5-8|-|TRBJ1-2
CASSFLHNYGYTF
TGTGCCAGCAGCTTTTTGCACAACTATGGCTACACCTTC
>many|TRBV6-5|-|TRBJ1-2
CASSYSTSSRGYTF
TGTGCCAGCAGTTACTCGACTTCGTCCAGGGGCTACACCTTC
>few|TRBV7-2|TRBD2|TRBJ2-3
CASSPLAGGPDTQYF
TGTGCCAGCAGTCCCTTAGCGGGAGGGCCCGATACGCAGTATTTT